The 22 T cell receptor beta chains given below trace back to one sample, sequenced in a study of CD8 T cells in ankylosing spondylitis. TCRdb analysed the 5' RACE reads with MiXCR anew, one entry per CDR3 protein. The sample yields 210,000 or so distinct CDR3 sequences, over 7% seen once. The sample taken for sequencing was blood, either unsorted or a sorted T cell fraction (not recorded which). All receptors come from a female donor with ankylosing spondylitis or in good health (not recorded which).

This clonotype was recorded at least ten times. The chain couples TRBV20-1 to TRBJ2-5; D not certain. The CDR3 loop spans 13 amino acids. Looked up from germline, CDR1 is DFQATT and CDR2 is SNEGSKA (reference sequence). Trimming removed 5 bases from V and 5 bases from J, with 15 bases in between. This chain's CDR3 is CSAERRLGETQYF. Here the CDR3 DNA reads TGCAGTGCTGAGAGGCGGCTGGGGGAGACCCAGTACTTC.

This clonotype was recorded many times. The chain recombines TRBV30 with TRBJ2-6; D is ambiguous. The CDR3 has 14 amino acids. From germline, CDR1 is GTSNPN and CDR2 SVGIG (reference sequence). Trimming stripped 1 base from V and 0 bases from J, with 4 bases between. This CDR3 reads CAWSAYSGANVLTF. CDR3 DNA: TGTGCCTGGAGTGCATACTCTGGGGCCAACGTCCTGACTTTC.

This clonotype was counted ten times or more. The gene calls are TRBV7-9 and TRBJ2-1; a possible D gene is TRBD2 (6 bases). Trimming took off 5 bases at V and 0 bases at J, with 14 bases between the two ends. The germline CDR1 and CDR2 sequences are SEHNR and FQNEAQ (reference sequence). This CDR3 comprises 16 residues. This chain's CDR3 is CASSPPRGNSYNEQFF. The CDR3 nucleotides are TGTGCCAGCAGCCCACCGCGCGGGAACTCCTACAATGAGCAGTTCTTC.

This clonotype was counted ten times or more. This CDR3 is CASSKTGGDAGELFF. The DNA for the CDR3 is TGTGCCAGCAGCAAGACAGGGGGTGATGCCGGGGAGCTGTTTTTT. The gene calls are TRBV7-8 and TRBJ2-2; 9 nucleotides align to TRBD1. Germline assignment: CDR1 SGHVS and CDR2 FQNEAQ. Trimming removed 5 bases from V and 6 bases from J; junction bases left unmatched: 7. The CDR3 has 15 amino acids.

This clonotype was counted at least ten times. V gene TRBV7-2 combines with J gene TRBJ2-4; D is possibly TRBD2 (7 bases). The CDR3 is 15 residues long. Looked up from germline, CDR1 is SGHTA and CDR2 is FQGNSA. V lost 3 bases to trimming and J lost 6 bases, with 15 bases between them. The CDR3 loop is CASSFQSGGRNIQYF. In DNA, the CDR3 is TGTGCCAGCAGCTTTCAATCGGGGGGCAGAAACATTCAGTACTTC.

The chain is built from TRBV27 and TRBJ2-5, with unresolved D. V was shortened by 3 bases and J by 2 bases, with 7 bases between the two germline ends. The germline V gene encodes CDR1 MNHEY and CDR2 SMNVEV (reference sequence). CDR3 size: 13 residues. In nucleotides, the CDR3 is TGTGCCAGCAGTTTCAACTTTCAAGAGACCCAGTACTTC. The encoded protein is CASSFNFQETQYF.

This clonotype was detected ten times or more. The chain's CDR3 is CASITSAEAFF. CDR3 sequence (DNA): TGTGCCAGCATCACCTCTGCTGAAGCTTTCTTT. The chain uses TRBV28 and TRBJ1-1, with D uncertain. Per the germline V gene, CDR1 is MDHEN and CDR2 is SYDVKM. The CDR3 contains 11 residues. Trimming stripped 7 bases from V and 6 bases from J, with 9 bases between.

This clonotype came up a few times. This sequence joins TRBV9 and TRBJ1-1; a weak D match, TRBD1 (5 bases). V was trimmed by 0 bases and J by 5 bases, leaving 8 bases between them. This CDR3 contains 13 residues. The germline CDR1 and CDR2 sequences are SGDLS and YYNGEE. The CDR3 protein is CASSVAGYTEAFF. The CDR3 DNA follows: TGTGCCAGCAGCGTAGCAGGGTATACTGAAGCTTTCTTT.

This clonotype came up a few times. The J gene is TRBJ1-6, the V gene TRBV7-9; 7 nucleotides line up with TRBD1. The V segment lost 2 bases and the J segment 9 bases; nucleotides outside the gene matches: 4. The CDR3 extends over 14 amino acids. Germline V gene lookup returns CDR1 SEHNR and CDR2 FQNEAQ (reference sequence). DNA for the CDR3: TGTGCCAGCAGCTTAACAGGGGTTAGTTCACCCCTCCACTTT. Encoded protein: CASSLTGVSSPLHF. Using reference TRBV7-9 and TRBJ1-6 for the parts outside the CDR3, the full variable domain is DTGVSQNPRHKITKRGQNVTFRCDPISEHNRLYWYRQTLGQGPEFLTYFQNEAQLEKSRLLSDRFSAERPKGSFSTLEIQRTEQGDSAMYLCASSLTGVSSPLHFGNGTRLTVT.

This clonotype was seen at least ten times. The genes are TRBV7-9 and TRBJ1-1; D is unclear. V gave up 2 bases and J gave up 5 bases, with 9 bases separating them. CDR1 SEHNR and CDR2 FQNEAQ come from the germline V gene (reference sequence). The CDR3 extends over 13 amino acids. The CDR3: CASSLRVVTEAFF. CDR3 coding DNA: TGTGCCAGCAGCTTACGGGTCGTTACTGAAGCTTTCTTT.

The sample holds many counts of this clonotype. The genes are TRBV20-1 and TRBJ2-3; D may be TRBD1 or TRBD2 (5 bases each). The V gene lost 3 bases and the J gene lost 4 bases, with 17 bases spanning the gap. The length of the CDR3 is 15 residues. Germline V CDR1 and CDR2: DFQATT, SNEGSKA (reference sequence). CDR3 amino acids: CSARIFKRGADTQYF. In DNA, the CDR3 is TGCAGTGCTAGGATATTCAAACGGGGCGCAGATACGCAGTATTTT.

This clonotype was counted at least ten times. This sequence joins TRBV20-1 and TRBJ1-1; 9 bases match TRBD1. This CDR3 region has 14 residues. With 7 bases clipped from V and 4 bases from J, the junction kept 10 bases outside the gene matches. Germline CDR1 and CDR2: DFQATT and SNEGSKA (reference sequence). In DNA form, the CDR3 reads TGCAGTGTTCCGGGACAGGGCCTAAGCACTGAAGCTTTCTTT. Amino acids: CSVPGQGLSTEAFF.

This clonotype was seen ten or more times. CDR3: CSARDPGQGADTQYF. CDR3 sequence (DNA): TGCAGTGCTAGAGACCCGGGACAGGGAGCAGATACGCAGTATTTT. The chain carries TRBV20-1 and TRBJ2-3, with TRBD1 matching 9 bases. The CDR3 has 15 residues. Per germline, CDR1 DFQATT and CDR2 SNEGSKA (reference sequence). J lost 4 bases, V lost 0 bases, and 5 bases had no gene match.

This clonotype came up many times. This chain connects TRBV20-1 to TRBJ2-2; possibly TRBD2 for D (5 bases). This CDR3 contains 13 residues. Trimming shortened V by 6 bases and J by 4 bases, and 12 bases separated the two germline ends. Germline loops: CDR1 DFQATT, CDR2 SNEGSKA (reference sequence). The CDR3 sequence is CSAGLRGTGELFF. CDR3 DNA: TGCAGTGCCGGACTCCGGGGCACCGGGGAGCTGTTTTTT.

This clonotype was observed at least ten times. The chain employs TRBV29-1 and TRBJ1-1; D not resolved. Germline loops: CDR1 SQVTM, CDR2 ANQGSEA. This CDR3 is 13 amino acids long. V lost 4 bases and J 0 bases, leaving 9 bases between the germline ends. The CDR3 region is CSVVAGMNTEAFF. For the CDR3, the DNA is TGCAGCGTTGTAGCAGGCATGAACACTGAAGCTTTCTTT. Drawing the rest from reference TRBV29-1 and TRBJ1-1, the complete variable domain is SAVISQKPSRDICQRGTSLTIQCQVDSQVTMMFWYRQQPGQSLTLIATANQGSEATYESGFVIDKFPISRPNLTFSTLTVSNMSPEDSSIYLCSVVAGMNTEAFFGQGTRLTVV.

This clonotype was seen ten or more times. The gene calls are TRBV5-5 and TRBJ2-5; unclear D gene. CDR1 and CDR2 from the germline V gene are SGHKS and YYEKEE (reference sequence). The CDR3 is 13 amino acids. V was clipped by 3 bases and J by 3 bases, with 9 bases between them. The CDR3 sequence is CASSSWAKETQYF. The CDR3 DNA sequence: TGTGCCAGCAGCTCCTGGGCCAAAGAGACCCAGTACTTC.

This clonotype showed up many times. V usage is TRBV4-3 and J usage is TRBJ1-4; perhaps TRBD1 as D (5 bases). The CDR3 sequence is 15 residues long. Germline V gene lookup returns CDR1 LGHNA and CDR2 YSLEER. V lost 0 bases, J lost 7 bases, and 12 bases lay in between. This chain's CDR3 is CASSQERGHPEKLFF. The CDR3 DNA sequence: TGCGCCAGCAGCCAAGAAAGAGGACATCCTGAAAAACTGTTTTTT.

As for this clonotype: This may be a read error: a much more frequent sequence differs by one nucleotide. The chain's CDR3 is CASSLFSTDTHYF. The CDR3 bases are TGTGCCAGCAGCTTATTCTCCACAGATACGCATTATTTT. This rearrangement joins TRBV7-3 to TRBJ2-3; D unclear. Germline V lookup: CDR1 SGHTA, CDR2 FQGTGA. CDR3 length equals 13 residues.

In its sample, this clonotype was seen many times. The V call is TRBV7-2, the J call TRBJ2-2; D is perhaps TRBD1 (6 bases). Germline CDR1 SGHTA, CDR2 FQGNSA. V lost 8 bases, J lost 0 bases, and 7 bases lay in between. The CDR3 loop spans 13 amino acids. Written as DNA, the CDR3 is TGTGCCAGCGGGACATCGAACACCGGGGAGCTGTTTTTT. This encodes CASGTSNTGELFF.

This clonotype occurred many times. This sequence joins TRBV5-1 and TRBJ2-1, with TRBD2 identical over 11 bases. From germline, CDR1 is SGHRS and CDR2 YFSETQ. The CDR3 has 17 amino acids. V gave up 1 base and J gave up 1 base; unmatched junction bases: 4. CDR3 sequence: CASSLPTSGTSYNEQFF. DNA of the CDR3: TGCGCCAGCAGCTTGCCGACTAGCGGGACATCCTACAATGAGCAGTTCTTC.

This clonotype came up many times. The chain is built from TRBV4-3 and TRBJ2-1; no clear D. Looked up from germline, CDR1 is LGHNA and CDR2 is YSLEER. The CDR3 consists of 15 residues. Trimming shortened V by 1 base and J by 1 base, and 8 bases separated the two germline ends. The CDR3 here is CASSQAHGSYNEQFF. The DNA of the CDR3 is TGCGCCAGCAGCCAAGCGCACGGGTCCTACAATGAGCAGTTCTTC.

The sample holds many counts of this clonotype. The rearrangement joins TRBV2 to TRBJ2-5; 8 bases are a match to TRBD1. Germline CDR1 is SNHLY and CDR2 is FYNNEI. The CDR3 runs 14 residues. The trim removed 8 bases at V and 4 bases at J, leaving 9 bases unmatched. CDR3 in amino acids: CASGRTGTGETQYF. In DNA form, the CDR3 reads TGTGCCAGCGGACGGACAGGGACGGGAGAGACCCAGTACTTC.